The rows below give T cell receptor beta chains drawn from one sample of a study of CD8 T cells in ankylosing spondylitis. MiXCR was run by TCRdb on the 5' RACE reads, yielding one entry per CDR3 protein. The sample has around 340,000 distinct CDR3 sequences, roughly 20% seen once. Input material: blood, either unsorted or a sorted T cell fraction (not recorded which). Every receptor here comes from a male donor with ankylosing spondylitis or in good health (not recorded which). CDR3s include the opening cysteine and the closing phenylalanine or tryptophan. The order of the fields is D gene, V gene, J gene, clone size, CDR3 DNA, CDR3 protein. A D gene is named only where the DNA matches it firmly. The listing skips clone size in some rows; elsewhere it reads once, few, many or a size class.

-	TRBV6-1	TRBJ2-3	few	TGTGCCAGCAGTGACCCAGGGGGGTGGGCTACGCAGTATTTT	CASSDPGGWATQYF
-	TRBV5-6	TRBJ1-2	-	TGTGCCAGCAGAAGAAGGGGAGCAGACTATGGCTACACCTTC	CASRRRGADYGYTF
-	TRBV5-1	TRBJ2-3	-	TGCGCCAGCAGCTCCCGGAAGGATACGCAGTATTTT	CASSSRKDTQYF
TRBD1	TRBV7-9	TRBJ2-3	-	TGTGCCAGCAGCCTCGGTGGGACAGGGAAGACAGATACGCAGTATTTT	CASSLGGTGKTDTQYF
TRBD1	TRBV6-5	TRBJ1-2	-	TGTGCCAGCAGTTACGGACAGGGTGATGGCTACACCTTC	CASSYGQGDGYTF
TRBD2	TRBV11-2	TRBJ2-1	-	TGTGCCAGCAGCGCTATGGGCCCGACTAGCTTCGGAGATGAGCAGTTCTTC	CASSAMGPTSFGDEQFF
-	TRBV4-1	TRBJ1-1	few	TGCGCCAGCAGCCAAGGTGTGCGAGGGCACACTGAAGCTTTCTTT	CASSQGVRGHTEAFF
-	TRBV29-1	TRBJ2-7	-	TGCAGCGTTGAAGTTCAGGAGACAGCCTCCTACGAGCAGTACTTC	CSVEVQETASYEQYF
-	TRBV9	TRBJ2-2	-	TGTGCCAGCAGCCCAGAAGGGGGGCCGTTCCACACCGGGGAGCTGTTTTTT	CASSPEGGPFHTGELFF
-	TRBV15	TRBJ2-7	-	TGTGCCACCAGCAGAGGAAGGAGGGACGAGCAGTACTTC	CATSRGRRDEQYF
-	TRBV12-3/TRBV12-4	TRBJ2-3	few	TGTGCCAGCAGTTTAGATGGGGGATTCACAGATACGCAGTATTTT	CASSLDGGFTDTQYF
-	TRBV20-1	TRBJ1-2	-	TGCAGTGCTGTCGAGGCAGCCACTTTACTTAACTATGGCTACACCTTC	CSAVEAATLLNYGYTF
-	TRBV12-3/TRBV12-4	TRBJ1-2	few	TGTGCCAGCAAATTTGAGCTGAACTATGGCTACACCTTC	CASKFELNYGYTF
TRBD2	TRBV24-1	TRBJ2-1	-	TGTGCCACCAGTGTCTTAGCGGGGGCCCTCAATGAGCAGTTCTTC	CATSVLAGALNEQFF
-	TRBV27	TRBJ2-7	-	TGTGCCAGCACCGTTTTGGGTAATGGGCCAGGTGGCACCTACGAGCAGTACTTC	CASTVLGNGPGGTYEQYF
-	TRBV29-1	TRBJ2-7	few	TGCAGCCCCTCTCCCTGGGGCGGATCCTACGAGCAGTACTTC	CSPSPWGGSYEQYF
TRBD2	TRBV27	TRBJ2-1	-	TGTGCCAGCAGTGAACTAGCGGGGGACAATGAGCAGTTCTTC	CASSELAGDNEQFF
TRBD1	TRBV7-9	TRBJ2-7	-	TGTGCCAGCAGCTCCACTACAGACAGGGGGCCCTACGAGCAGTACTTC	CASSSTTDRGPYEQYF
-	TRBV7-9	TRBJ2-7	few	TGTGCCAGCAGCTTAGACAGGGAGGGGGAGCAGTACTTC	CASSLDREGEQYF
TRBD1	TRBV10-3	TRBJ2-7	few	TGTGCCATCAGTAACACGGACAGGGTCCACGAGCAGTACTTC	CAISNTDRVHEQYF
-	TRBV19	TRBJ1-1	few	TGTGCCAGTAACACGTACGGGGAGATGAACACTGAAGCTTTCTTT	CASNTYGEMNTEAFF
-	TRBV3-1	TRBJ2-7	-	TGTGCCAGCAGCCCAGGGGACGGCTCCTACGAGCAGTACTTC	CASSPGDGSYEQYF
TRBD1	TRBV30	TRBJ2-7	few	TGTGCCTGGCGTGGGGACAGAGCCTACGAGCAGTACTTC	CAWRGDRAYEQYF
-	TRBV20-1	TRBJ2-7	few	TGCAGTGCTAATGAGGGCGTGCACGAGCAGTACTTC	CSANEGVHEQYF
-	TRBV2	TRBJ1-6	-	TGTGCCGGAATCCGTGACAGTAAAGCCTATAATTCACCCCTCCACTTT	CAGIRDSKAYNSPLHF
TRBD2	TRBV15	TRBJ2-1	-	TGTGCCACCAGCAGAGATCGGGGGGGCTACCATGAGCAGTTCTTC	CATSRDRGGYHEQFF